The rows below give T cell receptor beta chains drawn from one sample of a study of blood T cell repertoires in COVID-19. Method: immunoSEQ multiplex PCR; TCRdb's copy keeps in-frame clones and lacks some. The sample holds just under 65,000 clones; 80% to 90% are singletons and the top ten take about 6.7%. The sequenced sample was peripheral blood. These receptors all come from a human donor in a cohort sampled during active COVID-19. Both conserved end residues are part of each CDR3. A D gene is named only where the DNA matches it firmly. Size tells how often a clone was seen (once, few, many) or the class of an expanded clone, and some rows leave it out.

j_call: TRBJ2-2
clone_size: NA
v_call: TRBV13
d_call: TRBD2
cdr3_nt: TGTGCCAGCAGCTTACTCGGGGGGGCCCGGGCCCCCGGGGAGCTGTTTTTT
cdr3_aa: CASSLLGGARAPGELFF

j_call: TRBJ1-4
clone_size: NA
v_call: TRBV19
d_call: NA
cdr3_nt: TGTGCCAGTAGTAGAGGGGACTCGACTAATGAAAAACTGTTTTTT
cdr3_aa: CASSRGDSTNEKLFF

j_call: TRBJ2-7
clone_size: NA
v_call: TRBV27
d_call: TRBD1
cdr3_nt: TGTGCCAGCAGTCCGTGGACAGGGGGGTACGAGCAGTACTTC
cdr3_aa: CASSPWTGGYEQYF

j_call: TRBJ2-2
clone_size: NA
v_call: TRBV3-1/TRBV3-2
d_call: TRBD2
cdr3_nt: TGTGCCAGCAGCCAAGATGGGGGACTAGCGGGAGGCCCTACGACCGGGGAGCTGTTTTTT
cdr3_aa: CASSQDGGLAGGPTTGELFF

j_call: TRBJ2-1
clone_size: NA
v_call: TRBV9
d_call: TRBD2
cdr3_nt: TGTGCCAGCAGCGTGGCGGGAGGGCCTAGATCCCCCCACAATGAGCAGTTCTTC
cdr3_aa: CASSVAGGPRSPHNEQFF

j_call: TRBJ2-3
clone_size: NA
v_call: TRBV12-3/TRBV12-4
d_call: NA
cdr3_nt: TGTGCCAGCACATACTCAGATACGCAGTATTTT
cdr3_aa: CASTYSDTQYF

j_call: TRBJ2-1
clone_size: NA
v_call: TRBV3-1/TRBV3-2
d_call: TRBD2
cdr3_nt: TGTGCCAGCAGCCAGTATAGCCGGGGGGCCTACAATGAGCAGTTCTTC
cdr3_aa: CASSQYSRGAYNEQFF

j_call: TRBJ2-7
clone_size: NA
v_call: TRBV5-1
d_call: NA
cdr3_nt: TGCGCCAGCAGGTCCACGAGCTCCTACGAGCAGTACTTC
cdr3_aa: CASRSTSSYEQYF

j_call: TRBJ2-3
clone_size: NA
v_call: TRBV18
d_call: NA
cdr3_nt: TGTGCCAGCTCACCACCCCAGGGATGGAGCACAGATACGCAGTATTTT
cdr3_aa: CASSPPQGWSTDTQYF

j_call: TRBJ2-2
clone_size: NA
v_call: TRBV27
d_call: TRBD1
cdr3_nt: TGTGCCAGCGGAGGACAGGGGGCGATCGGGGAGCTGTTTTTT
cdr3_aa: CASGGQGAIGELFF

j_call: TRBJ2-3
clone_size: NA
v_call: TRBV7-2
d_call: TRBD2
cdr3_nt: TGTGCCAGCAGCTTAGTCGGGACTAGCCTCACAGATACGCAGTATTTT
cdr3_aa: CASSLVGTSLTDTQYF

j_call: TRBJ2-7
clone_size: NA
v_call: TRBV7-9
d_call: NA
cdr3_nt: TGTGCCAGCACCCCCGGGACAAACTACGAGCAGTACTTC
cdr3_aa: CASTPGTNYEQYF

j_call: TRBJ2-1
clone_size: NA
v_call: TRBV7-3
d_call: TRBD2
cdr3_nt: TGTGCCAGCAGCTTGGGACTAGCGGGTGGTGAGCAGTTCTTC
cdr3_aa: CASSLGLAGGEQFF

j_call: TRBJ1-4
clone_size: NA
v_call: TRBV28
d_call: TRBD1
cdr3_nt: TGTGCCAGCAGGTATCCATCCGGGACAGGGGCAAATGAAAAACTGTTTTTT
cdr3_aa: CASRYPSGTGANEKLFF

j_call: TRBJ1-5
clone_size: once
v_call: TRBV28
d_call: NA
cdr3_nt: TGTGCCAGCTCCAGGGATGGCAATCAGCCCCAGCATTTT
cdr3_aa: CASSRDGNQPQHF

j_call: TRBJ2-2
clone_size: NA
v_call: TRBV2
d_call: NA
cdr3_nt: TGTGCCACCATGTCGGACACCTCTTTGGGCACCGGGGAGCTGTTTTTT
cdr3_aa: CATMSDTSLGTGELFF

j_call: TRBJ1-1
clone_size: NA
v_call: TRBV3-1/TRBV3-2
d_call: TRBD1
cdr3_nt: TGTGCCAGCAGCCGCGGACAGGGAAATACTGAAGCTTTCTTT
cdr3_aa: CASSRGQGNTEAFF

j_call: TRBJ2-7
clone_size: NA
v_call: TRBV10-3
d_call: NA
cdr3_nt: TGTGCCATCAGTGAGTCGAGGAGCCGCTACGAGCAGTACTTC
cdr3_aa: CAISESRSRYEQYF

j_call: TRBJ2-1
clone_size: NA
v_call: TRBV6-6
d_call: TRBD2
cdr3_nt: TGTGCCAGCCTCGGTAGCGGGAGGGGCAATGAGCAGTTCTTC
cdr3_aa: CASLGSGRGNEQFF

j_call: TRBJ2-6
clone_size: once
v_call: TRBV30
d_call: NA
cdr3_nt: TGTGCCTGGAGTATCTATTCTACTGGGGCCAACGTCCTGACTTTC
cdr3_aa: CAWSIYSTGANVLTF

j_call: TRBJ2-7
clone_size: NA
v_call: TRBV10-1
d_call: TRBD2
cdr3_nt: TGCGCCAGCAGTGACTGGACTAGCGGGAGTTACGAGCAGTACTTC
cdr3_aa: CASSDWTSGSYEQYF

j_call: TRBJ2-7
clone_size: NA
v_call: TRBV5-1
d_call: NA
cdr3_nt: TGCGCCAGCAGGGACCTGCGACAGGCTTCCTACGAGCAGTACTTC
cdr3_aa: CASRDLRQASYEQYF

j_call: TRBJ1-2
clone_size: NA
v_call: TRBV2
d_call: TRBD1
cdr3_nt: TGTGCCAGCAGTGGACAGGGGGCGCCAGGTGGCTACACCTTC
cdr3_aa: CASSGQGAPGGYTF

j_call: TRBJ2-3
clone_size: NA
v_call: TRBV7-9
d_call: TRBD2
cdr3_nt: TGTGCCAGCAGCTTAGTTGTCGGGGGGGCCACAGATACGCAGTATTTT
cdr3_aa: CASSLVVGGATDTQYF

j_call: TRBJ2-5
clone_size: once
v_call: TRBV5-4
d_call: NA
cdr3_nt: TGTGCCACCTCCCGGCGGGGTGGCGAGTACCAAGAGACCCAGTACTTC
cdr3_aa: CATSRRGGEYQETQYF

j_call: TRBJ1-3
clone_size: NA
v_call: TRBV6-5
d_call: TRBD1
cdr3_nt: TGTGCCAGCAGGGACAGGACCTCTGGAAACACCATATATTTT
cdr3_aa: CASRDRTSGNTIYF

j_call: TRBJ1-1
clone_size: NA
v_call: TRBV2
d_call: NA
cdr3_nt: TGTGCCAGCAGTGATAGGGGAAAAGCTTTCTTT
cdr3_aa: CASSDRGKAFF

j_call: TRBJ2-2
clone_size: NA
v_call: TRBV2
d_call: TRBD1
cdr3_nt: TGTGCCAGCAGTCTACAGGGGGGGAACACCGGGGAGCTGTTTTTT
cdr3_aa: CASSLQGGNTGELFF